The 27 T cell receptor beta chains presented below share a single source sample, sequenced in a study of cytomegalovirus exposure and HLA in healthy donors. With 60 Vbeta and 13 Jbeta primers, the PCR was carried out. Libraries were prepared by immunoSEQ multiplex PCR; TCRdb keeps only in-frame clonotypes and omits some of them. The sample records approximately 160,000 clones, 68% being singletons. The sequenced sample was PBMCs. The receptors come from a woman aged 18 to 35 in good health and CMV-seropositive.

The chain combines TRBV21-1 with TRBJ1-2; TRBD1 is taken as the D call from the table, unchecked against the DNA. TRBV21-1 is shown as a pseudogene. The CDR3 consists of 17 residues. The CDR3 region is CASSKDFPGQGNYGYTF. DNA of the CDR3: TGTGCCAGCAGCAAAGATTTTCCGGGACAAGGGAACTATGGCTACACCTTC.

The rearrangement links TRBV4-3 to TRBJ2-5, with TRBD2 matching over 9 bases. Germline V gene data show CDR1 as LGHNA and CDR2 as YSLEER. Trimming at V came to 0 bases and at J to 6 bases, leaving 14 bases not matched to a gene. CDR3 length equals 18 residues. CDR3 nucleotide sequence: TGCGCCAGCAGCCAAGACTGGGCAGCGGGGGGAGGCCGGAAGACCCAGTACTTC. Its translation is CASSQDWAAGGGRKTQYF.

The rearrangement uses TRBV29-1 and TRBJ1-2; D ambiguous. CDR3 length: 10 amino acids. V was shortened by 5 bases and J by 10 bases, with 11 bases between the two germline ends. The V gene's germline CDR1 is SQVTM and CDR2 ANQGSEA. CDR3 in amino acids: CSVLFSVYTF. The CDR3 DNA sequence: TGCAGCGTTCTTTTTTCCGTCTACACCTTC.

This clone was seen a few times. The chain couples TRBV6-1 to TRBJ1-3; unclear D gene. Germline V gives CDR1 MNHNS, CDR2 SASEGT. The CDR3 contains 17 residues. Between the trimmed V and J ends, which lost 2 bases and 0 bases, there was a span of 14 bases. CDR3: CASSETWSTHSGNTIYF. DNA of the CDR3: TGTGCCAGCAGTGAAACTTGGAGTACCCACTCTGGAAACACCATATATTTT.

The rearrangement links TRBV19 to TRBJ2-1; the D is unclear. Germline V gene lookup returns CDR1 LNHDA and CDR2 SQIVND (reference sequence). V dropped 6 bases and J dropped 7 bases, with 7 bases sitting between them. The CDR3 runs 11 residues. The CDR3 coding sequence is TGTGCCAGTAGCCTTAGTAATGAGCAGTTCTTC. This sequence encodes CASSLSNEQFF. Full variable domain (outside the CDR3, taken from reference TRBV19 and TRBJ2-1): DGGITQSPKYLFRKEGQNVTLSCEQNLNHDAMYWYRQDPGQGLRLIYYSQIVNDFQKGDIAEGYSVSREKKESFPLTVTSAQKNPTAFYLCASSLSNEQFFGPGTRLTVL.

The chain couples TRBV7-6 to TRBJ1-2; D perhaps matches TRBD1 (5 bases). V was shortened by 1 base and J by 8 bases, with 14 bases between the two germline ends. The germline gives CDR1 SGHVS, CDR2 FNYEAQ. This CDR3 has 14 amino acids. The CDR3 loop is CASSLDPRAYGYTF. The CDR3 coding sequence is TGTGCCAGCAGCTTAGATCCCAGGGCGTACGGCTACACCTTC.

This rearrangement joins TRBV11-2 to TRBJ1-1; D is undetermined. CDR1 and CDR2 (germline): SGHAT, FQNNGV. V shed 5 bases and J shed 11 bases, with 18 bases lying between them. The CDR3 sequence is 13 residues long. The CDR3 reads CASSALLRGEAFF. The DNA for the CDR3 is TGTGCCAGCAGCGCCCTCCTCCGGGGAGAGGCTTTCTTT.

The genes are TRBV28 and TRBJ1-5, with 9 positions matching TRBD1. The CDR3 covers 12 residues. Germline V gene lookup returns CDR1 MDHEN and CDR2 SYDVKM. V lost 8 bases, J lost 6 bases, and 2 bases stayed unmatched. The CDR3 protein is CASGTGSQPQHF. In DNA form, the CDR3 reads TGTGCCAGCGGGACAGGGAGTCAGCCCCAGCATTTT. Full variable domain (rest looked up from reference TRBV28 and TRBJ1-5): DVKVTQSSRYLVKRTGEKVFLECVQDMDHENMFWYRQDPGLGLRLIYFSYDVKMKEKGDIPEGYSVSREKKERFSLILESASTNQTSMYLCASGTGSQPQHFGDGTRLSIL.

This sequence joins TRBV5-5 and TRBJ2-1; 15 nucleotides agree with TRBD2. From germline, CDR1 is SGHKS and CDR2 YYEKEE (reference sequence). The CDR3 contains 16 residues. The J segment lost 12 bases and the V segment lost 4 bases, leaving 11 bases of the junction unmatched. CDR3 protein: CASSPQGLAGGPGQFF. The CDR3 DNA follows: TGTGCCAGCAGCCCGCAAGGACTAGCGGGAGGGCCTGGGCAGTTCTTC.

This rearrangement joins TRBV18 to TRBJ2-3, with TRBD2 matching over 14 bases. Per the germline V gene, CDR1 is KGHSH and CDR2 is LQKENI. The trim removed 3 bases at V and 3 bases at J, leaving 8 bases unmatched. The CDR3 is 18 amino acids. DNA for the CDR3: TGTGCCAGCTCACCTCGACTAGCGGGGGGGCCTGCGACAGATACGCAGTATTTT. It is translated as CASSPRLAGGPATDTQYF.

CDR3 residues: CAVHSWDRVWKTQYF. For the CDR3, the DNA is TGTGCCGTACACTCATGGGACAGAGTTTGGAAGACCCAGTACTTC. The chain links TRBV5-8 to TRBJ2-5; TRBD1 agrees at 7 bases. Germline lookup yields CDR1 SGHTS and CDR2 YDEGEE. The CDR3 consists of 15 residues. V dropped 10 bases and J dropped 6; count of bases not matched to a gene: 18.

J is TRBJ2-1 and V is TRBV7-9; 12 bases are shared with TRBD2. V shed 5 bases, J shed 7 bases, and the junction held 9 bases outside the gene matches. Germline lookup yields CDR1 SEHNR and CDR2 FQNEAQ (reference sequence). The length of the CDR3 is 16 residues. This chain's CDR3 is CASSGPLAGGRNEQFF. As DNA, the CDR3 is TGTGCCAGCAGCGGGCCACTAGCGGGAGGACGGAATGAGCAGTTCTTC.

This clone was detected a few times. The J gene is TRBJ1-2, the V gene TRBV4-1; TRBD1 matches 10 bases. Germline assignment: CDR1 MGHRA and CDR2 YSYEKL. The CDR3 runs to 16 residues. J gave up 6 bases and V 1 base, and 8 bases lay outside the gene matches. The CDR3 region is CASSQGVGQGINGYTF. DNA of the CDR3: TGCGCCAGCAGCCAAGGAGTGGGACAGGGGATTAATGGCTACACCTTC.

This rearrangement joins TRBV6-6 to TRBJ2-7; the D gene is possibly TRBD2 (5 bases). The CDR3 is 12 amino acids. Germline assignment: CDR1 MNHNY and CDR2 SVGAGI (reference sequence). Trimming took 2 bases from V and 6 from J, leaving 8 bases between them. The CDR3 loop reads CASSYASGEQYF. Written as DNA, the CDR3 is TGTGCCAGCAGTTACGCCAGCGGCGAGCAGTACTTC.

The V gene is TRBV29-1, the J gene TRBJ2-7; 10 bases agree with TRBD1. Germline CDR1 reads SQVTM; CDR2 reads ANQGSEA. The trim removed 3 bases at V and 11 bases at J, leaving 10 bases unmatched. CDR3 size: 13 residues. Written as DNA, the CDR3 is TGCAGCGTTGAGGGACAGGGGAACCTACCAGAGTACTTC. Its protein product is CSVEGQGNLPEYF.

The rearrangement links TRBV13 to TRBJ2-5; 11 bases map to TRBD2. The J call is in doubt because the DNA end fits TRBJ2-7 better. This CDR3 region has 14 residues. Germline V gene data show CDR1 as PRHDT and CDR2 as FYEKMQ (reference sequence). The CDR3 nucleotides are TGTGCCAGCAGCTTGGGACTAGCGGCTTACGAGCAGTACTTC. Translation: CASSLGLAAYEQYF.

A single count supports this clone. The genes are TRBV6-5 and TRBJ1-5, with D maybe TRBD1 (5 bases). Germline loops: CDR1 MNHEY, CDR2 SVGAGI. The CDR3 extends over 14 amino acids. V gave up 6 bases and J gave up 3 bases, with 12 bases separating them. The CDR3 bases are TGTGCCAGCAGACTGACAGTACTCAATCAGCCCCAGCATTTT. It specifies CASRLTVLNQPQHF.

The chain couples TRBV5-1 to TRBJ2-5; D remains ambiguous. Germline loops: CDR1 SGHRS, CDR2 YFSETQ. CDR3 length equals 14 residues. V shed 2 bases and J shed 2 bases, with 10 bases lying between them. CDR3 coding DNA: TGCGCCAGCAGCTTCTTCCTGGAGCAAGAGACCCAGTACTTC. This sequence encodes CASSFFLEQETQYF.

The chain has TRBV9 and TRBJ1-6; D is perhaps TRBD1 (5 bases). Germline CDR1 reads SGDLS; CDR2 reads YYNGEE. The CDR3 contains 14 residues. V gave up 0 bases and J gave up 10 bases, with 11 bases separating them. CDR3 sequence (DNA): TGTGCCAGCAGCGTAGGGGCAGGGCGGTCACCCCTCCACTTT. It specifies CASSVGAGRSPLHF.

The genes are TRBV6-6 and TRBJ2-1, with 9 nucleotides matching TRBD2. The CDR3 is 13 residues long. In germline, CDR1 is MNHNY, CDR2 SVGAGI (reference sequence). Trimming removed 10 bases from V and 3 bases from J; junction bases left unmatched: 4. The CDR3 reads CATGTSSYNEQFF. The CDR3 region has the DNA TGTGCCACAGGGACTAGCAGCTACAATGAGCAGTTCTTC.

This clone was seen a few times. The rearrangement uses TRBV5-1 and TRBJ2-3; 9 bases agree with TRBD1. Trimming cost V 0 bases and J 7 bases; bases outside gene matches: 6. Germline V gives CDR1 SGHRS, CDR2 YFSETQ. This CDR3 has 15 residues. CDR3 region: CASSLDGQGTYTQYF. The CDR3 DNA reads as TGCGCCAGCAGCTTGGACGGACAGGGGACGTATACGCAGTATTTT.

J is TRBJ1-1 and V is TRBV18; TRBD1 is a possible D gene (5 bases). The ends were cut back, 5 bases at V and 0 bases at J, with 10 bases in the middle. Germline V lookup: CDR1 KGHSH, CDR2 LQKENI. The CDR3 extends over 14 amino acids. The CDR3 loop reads CASSGDSMNTEAFF. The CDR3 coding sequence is TGTGCCAGCTCAGGCGACAGCATGAACACTGAAGCTTTCTTT.

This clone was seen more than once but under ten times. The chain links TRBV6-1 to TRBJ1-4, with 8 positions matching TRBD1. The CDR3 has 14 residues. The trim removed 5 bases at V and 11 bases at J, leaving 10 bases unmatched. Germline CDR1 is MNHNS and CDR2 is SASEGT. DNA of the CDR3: TGTGCCAGCAGTCCGATTGGACAGGGAAGCAAACTGTTTTTT. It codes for CASSPIGQGSKLFF.

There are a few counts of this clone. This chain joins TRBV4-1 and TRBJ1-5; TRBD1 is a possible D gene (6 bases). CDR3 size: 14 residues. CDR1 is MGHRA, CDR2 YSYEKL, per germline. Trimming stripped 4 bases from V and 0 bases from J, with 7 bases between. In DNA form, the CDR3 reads TGCGCCAGCAGCCGGACAGTTAGCAATCAGCCCCAGCATTTT. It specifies CASSRTVSNQPQHF.

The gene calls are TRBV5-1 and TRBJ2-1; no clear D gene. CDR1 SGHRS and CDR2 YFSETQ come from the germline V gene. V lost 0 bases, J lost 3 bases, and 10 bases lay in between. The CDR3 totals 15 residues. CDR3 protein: CASSLVFSYYNEQFF. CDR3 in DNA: TGCGCCAGCAGCTTGGTTTTTAGCTACTACAATGAGCAGTTCTTC.

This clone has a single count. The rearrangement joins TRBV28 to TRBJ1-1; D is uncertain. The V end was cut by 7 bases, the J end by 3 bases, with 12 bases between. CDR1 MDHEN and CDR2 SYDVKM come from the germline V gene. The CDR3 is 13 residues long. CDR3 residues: CASISPLDTEAFF. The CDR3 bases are TGTGCCAGCATAAGTCCCTTAGACACTGAAGCTTTCTTT.

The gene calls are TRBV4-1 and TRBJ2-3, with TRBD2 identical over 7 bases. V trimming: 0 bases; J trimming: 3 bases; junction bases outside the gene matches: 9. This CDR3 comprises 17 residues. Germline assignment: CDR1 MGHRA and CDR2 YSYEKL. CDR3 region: CASSQDDLFGGTDTQYF. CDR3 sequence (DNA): TGCGCCAGCAGCCAAGATGATTTATTCGGGGGGACAGATACGCAGTATTTT.